The 8 T cell receptor beta chains listed next were all sequenced from one sample in a study of regulatory T cells in long-lasting Graves disease. Described time point: newly diagnosed GD, antithyroid drugs for less than 3 months. RNA isolated from PBMCs was used to make the TCR library. Arm-PCR of CDR3 regions with iRepertoire HTBI primers generated TCR beta libraries. TCRdb reprocessed the multiplex PCR reads via MiXCR and lists one record per CDR3 protein. Of about 530,000 distinct CDR3 sequences in the sample, around 16% were seen once. This sample also appeared in a second study, on T cells in Graves' hyperthyroidism and ophthalmopathy.

The specimen comprised peripheral blood mononuclear cells (PBMCs), sampled at new diagnosis, from a patient treated with antithyroid drugs. The receptors originated from a middle-aged woman with Graves disease.

Ten or more counts support this clonotype. The rearrangement joins TRBV2 to TRBJ2-5, with D maybe TRBD1 (7 bases). In germline, CDR1 is SNHLY, CDR2 FYNNEI. The CDR3 is 13 amino acids. Trimming cost V 5 bases and J 5 bases, with 12 bases left between them. CDR3 sequence: CASSHRGGETQYF. As DNA, the CDR3 is TGTGCCAGCAGTCACAGGGGAGGCGAGACCCAGTACTTC. The full variable domain, with the rest looked up from reference TRBV2 and TRBJ2-5, is EPEVTQTPSHQVTQMGQEVILRCVPISNHLYFYWYRQILGQKVEFLVSFYNNEISEKSEIFDDQFSVERPDGSNFTLKIRSTKLEDSAMYFCASSHRGGETQYFGPGTRLLVL.

This clonotype was detected many times. The CDR3 region has the DNA TGTGCCAGCAGTGAACAGGGGACAGACCTTCGCGATACGCAGTATTTT. Its translation is CASSEQGTDLRDTQYF. This chain connects TRBV25-1 to TRBJ2-3, with 7 positions matching TRBD1. J was trimmed by 6 bases and V by 2 bases; bases with no gene match: 11. Germline CDR1 is MGHDK and CDR2 is SYGVNS. The CDR3 extends over 16 amino acids.

This clonotype came up many times. CDR3 region: CASSYSTSGDEQFF. CDR3 nucleotide sequence: TGTGCCAGCAGTTACTCGACTAGCGGTGATGAGCAGTTCTTC. The chain employs TRBV6-2 or TRBV6-3 and TRBJ2-1; 9 positions match TRBD2. V shed 0 bases and J 8 bases; nucleotides not matched to a gene: 2. This CDR3 has 14 amino acids. Germline V lookup: CDR1 MNHEY, CDR2 SVGEGT.

This clonotype showed up just a few times. This chain uses TRBV19 with TRBJ1-1, with a weak D call TRBD1 (5 bases). The CDR3 runs 13 residues. The germline V and J ends were trimmed by 8 bases and 3 bases, with 13 bases remaining between them. Germline V gives CDR1 LNHDA, CDR2 SQIVND (reference sequence). The CDR3 DNA reads TGTGCCAGTGGTCTGGGGCCGGACACTGAAGCTTTCTTT. The encoded protein is CASGLGPDTEAFF.

This chain connects TRBV5-1 to TRBJ2-7; TRBD2 might be the D (5 bases). The germline V gene encodes CDR1 SGHRS and CDR2 YFSETQ. The V end lost 7 bases, the J end lost 0 bases, and 20 bases lay between the germline ends. This CDR3 contains 16 residues. The CDR3, as DNA: TGCGCCAGCCGGTGGCGGGCAGGCCATACCTCCTACGAGCAGTACTTC. This codes for CASRWRAGHTSYEQYF.

The table lists this clonotype with many counts. V gene TRBV7-2 combines with J gene TRBJ2-1; D may correspond to TRBD1 or TRBD2 (5 bases each). V dropped 3 bases and J dropped 6 bases, with 18 bases sitting between them. The germline CDR1 and CDR2 sequences are SGHTA and FQGNSA. The CDR3 runs 16 residues. In DNA, the CDR3 is TGTGCCAGCAGCTTCACCCCGGGACCCGCGGGCAATGAGCAGTTCTTC. Its protein is CASSFTPGPAGNEQFF.

This clonotype was counted only a few times. The chain couples TRBV30 to TRBJ1-1; D unresolved. This CDR3 is built from 12 residues. Trimming cost V 4 bases and J 1 base, with 7 bases left between them. Looked up from germline, CDR1 is GTSNPN and CDR2 is SVGIG (reference sequence). CDR3 DNA sequence: TGTGCCTGGATCAGACCGAACACTGAAGCTTTCTTT. Protein: CAWIRPNTEAFF.

This clonotype showed up many times. The chain is built from TRBV7-8 and TRBJ2-5, with 8 nucleotides matching TRBD2. Germline assignment: CDR1 SGHVS and CDR2 FQNEAQ. J gave up 4 bases and V 1 base, and 5 bases lay outside the gene matches. The CDR3 length is 15 residues. The DNA of the CDR3 is TGTGCCAGCAGCTTAGGACTAGCGATAGTAGAGACCCAGTACTTC. This encodes CASSLGLAIVETQYF.